A selection of T cell receptor beta chains follows, all from one sample in a study of blood T cell repertoires in COVID-19. Sequenced by immunoSEQ multiplex PCR; TCRdb stores in-frame clones only, minus some. The table includes approximately 120,000 clones, around 83% detected once. Input material: peripheral blood. These receptors came from an elderly woman with active or convalescent COVID-19. The CDR3 runs from the conserved cysteine through the conserved F or W. Each record gives: V gene, CDR3 protein.

TRBV28 CASSPFGGVTNEKLFF
TRBV11-1 CASSLQVTGELFF
TRBV6-5 CASTYRVMDEQFF
TRBV28 CASNPTSGRQKQFF
TRBV28 CASSSGTGGSTGELFF
TRBV9 CASSVSGSEGNEQFF
TRBV24-1 CATSERTGERYF
TRBV2 CASSEALPQASGSYNEQFF
TRBV2 CASSDIRQETQYF
TRBV11-2 CASSPVGPRELFF
TRBV6-2/TRBV6-3 CASSNSPPQFF
TRBV6-5 CASSSDRVSGELFF
TRBV6-5 CASSLQGSANSPLHF
TRBV9 CASSLSGRGSNEQFF
TRBV5-4 CASSPGVGLAGVNEQFF
TRBV7-6 CASSLATSGSTDTQYF
TRBV19 CASRPGLGTDTQYF
TRBV5-6 CASSLGWLAGDGEQYF
TRBV28 CASSTSGGQTYGYTF
TRBV5-1 CATQELAGNNEQFF